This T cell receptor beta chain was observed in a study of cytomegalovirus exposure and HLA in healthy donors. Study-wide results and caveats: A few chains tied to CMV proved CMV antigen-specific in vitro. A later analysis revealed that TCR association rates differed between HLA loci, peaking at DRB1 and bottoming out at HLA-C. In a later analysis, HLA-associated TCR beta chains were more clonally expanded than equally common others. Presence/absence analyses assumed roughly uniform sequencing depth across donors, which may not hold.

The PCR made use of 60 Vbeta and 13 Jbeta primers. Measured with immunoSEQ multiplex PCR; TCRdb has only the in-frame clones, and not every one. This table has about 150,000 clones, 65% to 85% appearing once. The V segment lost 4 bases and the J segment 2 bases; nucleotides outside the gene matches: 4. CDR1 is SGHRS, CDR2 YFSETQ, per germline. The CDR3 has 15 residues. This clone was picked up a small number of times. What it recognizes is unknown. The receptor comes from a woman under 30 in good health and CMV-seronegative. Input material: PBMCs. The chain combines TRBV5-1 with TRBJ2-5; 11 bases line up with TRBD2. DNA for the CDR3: TGCGCCAGCAGCCAAGGGACTAGCGGTCAAGAGACCCAGTACTTC. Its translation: CASSQGTSGQETQYF.